This T cell receptor (beta chain) emerged from a study of regulatory T cells in long-lasting Graves disease. Whole-study findings and limits: A greater number of public clonotypes (approximately 2,500) was shared by persistent patients than by new patients (about 960).

On this clonotype: Its antigen is currently unknown.

Researchers made TCR beta libraries by using iRepertoire HTBI primers and running Arm-PCR on CDR3 regions. In TCRdb, the multiplex PCR reads were re-called with MiXCR into one record per CDR3 protein. This sample has a few hundred thousand distinct CDR3 sequences, with roughly 25% found just once. V was shortened by 1 base and J by 3 bases, with 10 bases between the two germline ends. This CDR3 is built from 14 residues. From germline, CDR1 is LGHDT and CDR2 YNNKEL (reference sequence). Time point of the sample: persistent/refractory GD, antithyroid drugs over 5 years with positive TRAb. Following extraction of RNA from PBMCs, that RNA was used to make the TCR library. Peripheral blood, at nine milliliters, went into EDTA tubes.

This receptor was obtained from a woman between 40 and 50 years old with Graves disease. This sequence joins TRBV3-1 and TRBJ2-7; D ambiguous. Specimen: peripheral blood mononuclear cells (PBMCs), collected when the disease was refractory, from a patient treated with antithyroid drugs. Written as DNA, the CDR3 is TGTGCCAGCAGCCAAGTCGTCTCGGGCTACGAGCAGTACTTC. Translated: CASSQVVSGYEQYF.